Sequencing of this T cell receptor beta chain was carried out in a study of T cells in Graves' hyperthyroidism and ophthalmopathy. A few counts support this clonotype. Its antigen remains unknown. The CDR3 covers 15 residues. V lost 1 base and J lost 2, with 10 bases in between. Germline V gene data show CDR1 as SGHVS and CDR2 as FNYEAQ. The study, taken as a whole, reports: Blood held most thyroid clonotypes expanded above 0.001 frequency. For ophthalmopathy, model prediction preceded onset by a median approximately 6 months.

Template material for amplifying TCR beta CDR3 regions consisted of RNA transcripts. The HTBI primer set served for first-round RT-PCR of the TCR CDR3. TCRdb recomputed calls from the multiplex PCR reads with MiXCR, one row per CDR3 protein. The sample yields around 690,000 distinct CDR3 sequences, around 20% seen once. Ophthalmopathy patients had moderate-to-severe active disease, CAS ≥3, NOSPECS ≥4, and disease duration under 3 months. Sequenced material: blood. The TCR originated in a man younger than 40 with Graves' ophthalmopathy. The chain couples TRBV7-6 to TRBJ2-3; possibly TRBD1 for D (5 bases). CDR3 sequence reads: CASSLEARATDTQYF. The CDR3 DNA sequence: TGTGCCAGCAGCTTAGAAGCCAGGGCCACAGATACGCAGTATTTT.